This T cell receptor beta chain is drawn from a study of OX40 agonist ivuxolimab in advanced cancers. Assay used: immunoSEQ multiplex PCR; TCRdb lists only in-frame clones, some missing. Of around 53,000 clones in the sample, approximately 75% were seen once. Sequencing used CD4+ or CD8+ T cells sorted from blood, obtained in a trial of the OX40 agonist ivuxolimab. This TCR came from an adult with an advanced solid tumor such as melanoma, head and neck, liver or kidney cancer.

CDR3 nucleotide sequence: TGTGCCAGCAGTTTCCGGGCCCGTGGATCACCCCTCCACTTT. Translating it yields CASSFRARGSPLHF. The chain combines TRBV6-6 with TRBJ1-6; D gene unclear. The CDR3 is made up of 14 amino acids. Germline V gene lookup returns CDR1 MNHNY and CDR2 SVGAGI (reference sequence). Trimming left V 4 bases short and J 10 bases short, with 14 bases between.